The source of this TCR beta chain is a study of T cell repertoires in cytomegalovirus infection (dated by TCRdb to the late 2010s). Turning to the overall study: The HLA type of each donor mattered for the analysis, because public TCR beta signatures pointed to carriage of CMV infection along with the matching HLA type.

Study-wide conclusions, independent of this receptor: Cumulative frequency of public TCR beta family members discriminated carriers of CMV infection plus the relevant HLA type in this cohort and an independent roughly 340-donor cohort. The ex vivo response was dominated by HLA-C-restricted CMV-specific TCR beta clonotypes, and the single most frequent clonotype in two of eight donors was supplied by these HLA-C-restricted clonotypes.

This clonotype was recorded at least ten times. This receptor's antigen is unknown. Base qualities were left out, and no much larger clone turns up one base away. The instrument was an Illumina HiSeq 1500. TCRdb ran its own pipeline on the public reads, namely fastp trimming at Q25 and MiXCR clone calling, and kept in-frame beta chains. Rows are combined by CDR3 protein, so each entry shows the most common genes and DNA. The sample yields about 530,000 distinct CDR3 sequences; roughly 29% were counted once. Roughly 13% of the sample is held by the ten biggest clonotypes. Via the germline V gene, CDR1 is MNHNS and CDR2 SASEGT. From its cysteine to its phenylalanine, the CDR3 spans 11 amino acids. The sequence is cut down to CDR3 DNA, 33 bases in frame from base 1. The junction carries 4 bases between V and J, which are trimmed by 7 bases and 1 base respectively.

Rearrangement joined TRBV6-1 to TRBJ1-1, with no confident D gene call. The sequencing sample was made of PBMCs. This TCR came from a human donor in good health (CMV status not recorded). Some clones in this sample may be carry-over from other donors' samples. The DNA sequence is as follows: TGTGCCAGCATCTGGAACACTGAAGCTTTCTTT. This translates into CASIWNTEAFF.